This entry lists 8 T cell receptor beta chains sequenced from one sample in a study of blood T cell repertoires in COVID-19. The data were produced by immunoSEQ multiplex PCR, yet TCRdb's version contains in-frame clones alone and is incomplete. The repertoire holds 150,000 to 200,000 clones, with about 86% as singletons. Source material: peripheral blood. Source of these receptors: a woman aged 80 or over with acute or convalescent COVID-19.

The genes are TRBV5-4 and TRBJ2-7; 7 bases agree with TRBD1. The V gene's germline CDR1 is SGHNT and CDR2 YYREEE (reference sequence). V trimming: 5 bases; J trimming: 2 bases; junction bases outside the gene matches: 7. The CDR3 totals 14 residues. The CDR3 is CASSSRGQAYEQYF. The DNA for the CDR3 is TGTGCCAGCAGTAGCCGAGGACAGGCCTACGAGCAGTACTTC.

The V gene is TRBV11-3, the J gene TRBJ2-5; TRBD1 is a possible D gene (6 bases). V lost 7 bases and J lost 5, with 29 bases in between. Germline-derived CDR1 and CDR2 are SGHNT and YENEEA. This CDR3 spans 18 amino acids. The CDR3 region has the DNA TGTGCCAGCATCATCCGGGTCCGGGACAACCGCGAGGGGGAGACCCAGTACTTC. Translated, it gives CASIIRVRDNREGETQYF.

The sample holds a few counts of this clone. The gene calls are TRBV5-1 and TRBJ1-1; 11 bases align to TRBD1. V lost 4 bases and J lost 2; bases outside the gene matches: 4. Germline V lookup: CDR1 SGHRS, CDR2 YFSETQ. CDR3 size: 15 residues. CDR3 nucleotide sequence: TGCGCCAGCAGCGGGGACAGGGGGGAAAACACTGAAGCTTTCTTT. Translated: CASSGDRGENTEAFF.

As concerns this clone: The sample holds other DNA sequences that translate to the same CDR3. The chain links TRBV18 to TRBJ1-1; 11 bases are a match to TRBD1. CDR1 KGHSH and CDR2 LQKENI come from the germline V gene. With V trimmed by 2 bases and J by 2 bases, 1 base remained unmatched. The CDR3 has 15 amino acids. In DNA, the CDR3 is TGTGCCAGCTCACCAGGACAGGGGGCCAACACTGAAGCTTTCTTT. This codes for CASSPGQGANTEAFF.

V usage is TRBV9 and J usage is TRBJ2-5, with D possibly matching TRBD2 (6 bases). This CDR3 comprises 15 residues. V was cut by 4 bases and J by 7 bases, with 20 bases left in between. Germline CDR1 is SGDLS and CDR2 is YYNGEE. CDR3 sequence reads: CASSIHFEGRGTQYF. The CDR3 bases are TGTGCCAGCAGCATCCACTTTGAGGGGCGGGGGACCCAGTACTTC. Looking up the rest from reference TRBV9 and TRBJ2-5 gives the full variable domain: DSGVTQTPKHLITATGQRVTLRCSPRSGDLSVYWYQQSLDQGLQFLIQYYNGEERAKGNILERFSAQQFPDLHSELNLSSLELGDSALYFCASSIHFEGRGTQYFGPGTRLLVL.

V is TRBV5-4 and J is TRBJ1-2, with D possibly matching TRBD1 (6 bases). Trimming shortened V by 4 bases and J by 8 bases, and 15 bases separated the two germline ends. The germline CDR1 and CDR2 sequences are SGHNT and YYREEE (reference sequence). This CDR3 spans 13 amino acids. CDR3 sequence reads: CASSRDNQGGYTF. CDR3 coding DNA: TGTGCCAGCAGCCGGGACAACCAGGGCGGCTACACCTTC.

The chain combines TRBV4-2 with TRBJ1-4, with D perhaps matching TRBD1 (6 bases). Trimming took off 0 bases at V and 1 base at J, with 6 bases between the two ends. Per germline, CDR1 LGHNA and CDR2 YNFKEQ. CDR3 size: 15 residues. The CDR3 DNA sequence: TGTGCCAGCAGCCAAGAGACAGGAACTAATGAAAAACTGTTTTTT. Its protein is CASSQETGTNEKLFF.

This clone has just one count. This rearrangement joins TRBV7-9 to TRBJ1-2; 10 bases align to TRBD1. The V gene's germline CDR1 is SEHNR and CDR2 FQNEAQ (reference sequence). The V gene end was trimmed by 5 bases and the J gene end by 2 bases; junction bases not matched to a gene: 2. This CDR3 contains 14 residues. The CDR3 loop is CASSGTGANYGYTF. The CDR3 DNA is TGTGCCAGCAGCGGGACAGGGGCCAACTATGGCTACACCTTC.